The rows below give T cell receptor beta chains drawn from one sample of a study of graft-versus-host responses after intestinal transplantation. The data were produced by immunoSEQ multiplex PCR, yet TCRdb's version contains in-frame clones alone and is incomplete. Of about 59,000 clones in the sample, approximately 94% are singletons; the top ten hold 0.38%. No antigens are known for them. Sample: unstimulated CD4+ T cells sorted from spleen or lymph node cells, taken before transplant. All receptors derive from a human donor who was the organ donor for an intestinal transplant. CDR3s include the opening cysteine and the closing phenylalanine or tryptophan. A D gene is named only where the DNA matches it firmly. The size of a clone is reported for some rows only, either as once, few or many, or as a class for expanded clones.

V gene	D gene	clone size	J gene	CDR3 DNA	CDR3 protein
TRBV4-1	-	-	TRBJ2-1	TGCGCCAGCAGCCAAGATCGATTCAGCGGCGGATACAATGAGCAGTTCTTC	CASSQDRFSGGYNEQFF
TRBV4-2	-	-	TRBJ1-6	TGTGCCAGCAGCCAAGTGACGGGGGGCAGGGGACGGAATAATTCACCCCTCCACTTT	CASSQVTGGRGRNNSPLHF
TRBV4-2	TRBD2	-	TRBJ2-7	TGTGCCAGCAGCCAACAACTAGCGGGGATCTACGAGCAGTACTTC	CASSQQLAGIYEQYF
TRBV14	-	once	TRBJ1-5	TGTGCCAGCAGCCAAGACCGTTTTCACCTTAGCAATCAGCCCCAGCATTTT	CASSQDRFHLSNQPQHF
TRBV6-1	-	-	TRBJ1-6	TGTGCCAGCAGCTCCTGGGACTATAATTCACCCCTCCACTTT	CASSSWDYNSPLHF
TRBV5-1	-	-	TRBJ2-2	TGCGCCAGCAGCTTGACGGGGTGGGCCGGGGAGCTGTTTTTT	CASSLTGWAGELFF
TRBV7-9	-	-	TRBJ1-4	TGTGCCAGCAGCCCGTGGGGGGCTAATGAAAAACTGTTTTTT	CASSPWGANEKLFF
TRBV25-1	TRBD1	-	TRBJ2-1	TGTGCCAGCAGTGAGGACAGGGGGTACAATGAGCAGTTCTTC	CASSEDRGYNEQFF
TRBV28	-	-	TRBJ1-5	TGTGCCAGCAGTCTCGCCCGGGCTCGAAGGAGAGATTTT	CASSLARARRRDF
TRBV28	TRBD1	-	TRBJ2-1	TGTGCCAGCAGTGACAGAGACAGGGACGGCATCAATGAGCAGTTCTTC	CASSDRDRDGINEQFF
TRBV7-9	-	once	TRBJ2-7	TGTGCCAGCGTCAGGGGCTCCAATTCCTACGAGCAGTACTTC	CASVRGSNSYEQYF
TRBV11-2	-	-	TRBJ2-7	TGTGCCAGCAGTCCTACATTTTTCCAACGCTACGAGCAGTACTTC	CASSPTFFQRYEQYF
TRBV30	-	-	TRBJ1-2	TGTGCCTGGAGTGTACGGCTTGGCTACACCTTC	CAWSVRLGYTF
TRBV5-1	-	-	TRBJ2-7	TGCGCCAGCAGCTTGTGGTCTGGAGCCTACGAGCAGTACTTC	CASSLWSGAYEQYF
TRBV7-8	TRBD1	-	TRBJ2-7	TGTGCCAGCAGCTTAGGGCAGGGGGCCGACGAGCAGTACTTC	CASSLGQGADEQYF
TRBV6-1	-	few	TRBJ2-1	TGTGCCAGCAGTGATTTGGTGCAGTTCTTC	CASSDLVQFF
TRBV10-2	-	-	TRBJ2-3	TGCGCCAGCAGTGACACAGATACGCAGTATTTT	CASSDTDTQYF
TRBV7-8	TRBD1	-	TRBJ2-7	TGTGCCAGCAGAAGTCCGGGACAGGGGTCCTACGAGCAGTACTTC	CASRSPGQGSYEQYF
TRBV20-1	-	-	TRBJ2-7	TGCAGTGCTAGAGTCTCATACGAGCAGTACTTC	CSARVSYEQYF
TRBV7-2	-	-	TRBJ1-6	TGTGCCAGCAGCTTAGTGGGGCCAGGAGACTCACCCCTCCACTTT	CASSLVGPGDSPLHF
TRBV6-5	TRBD1	-	TRBJ1-2	TGTGCCAGCAGTGGCCGGGACAGATCTAACTATGGCTACACCTTC	CASSGRDRSNYGYTF
TRBV19	-	-	TRBJ2-4	TGTGCCAGTACCGACCTAGGGGTCTCTAAAAACATTCAGTACTTC	CASTDLGVSKNIQYF
TRBV21-1	-	-	TRBJ2-1	TGTGCCAGCAGCCTCCAGGGGGACCCAGACGGGAATGAGCAGTTCTTC	CASSLQGDPDGNEQFF
TRBV5-4	TRBD1	-	TRBJ2-3	TGTGCCGGCTCCCGACAGGGCAGCACAGATACGCAGTATTTT	CAGSRQGSTDTQYF
TRBV6-6	-	-	TRBJ1-5	TGTGCCAGCAGTTACAGCCCGGGACTCCCTAATCAGCCCCAGCATTTT	CASSYSPGLPNQPQHF
TRBV4-2	-	-	TRBJ1-2	TGTGCCAGCAGCCAAGAGCCCTCCCCGAGGAGAATTCATGGCTACACCTTC	CASSQEPSPRRIHGYTF
TRBV5-6	TRBD1	-	TRBJ1-1	TGTGCCAGCAGCTCACCGAGTACAGGGGGCCTTGAAGCTTTCTTT	CASSSPSTGGLEAFF
TRBV5-5	-	-	TRBJ1-4	TGTGCCAGCAGAGGAAGGACGGGAGTTAATGAAAAACTGTTTTTT	CASRGRTGVNEKLFF
TRBV7-2	TRBD2	-	TRBJ2-5	TGTGCCAGCAGCTTAGCTGGGCTAGCGGGGCCAAATAGGGGAGAGACCCAGTACTTC	CASSLAGLAGPNRGETQYF
TRBV19	TRBD2	-	TRBJ2-7	TGTGCCAGTAGTATATACCAGCGGGGGGGAATCGACGAGCAGTACTTC	CASSIYQRGGIDEQYF
TRBV10-3	-	-	TRBJ2-3	TGTGCCATCAGTAAGTTTTCCGACCCCACAGATACGCAGTATTTT	CAISKFSDPTDTQYF
TRBV6-6	-	-	TRBJ2-3	TGTGCCAGCAGTTACTCCGGGACTAGCACAGATACGCAGTATTTT	CASSYSGTSTDTQYF
TRBV18	-	few	TRBJ1-1	TGTGCCAGCTCAGAGGGGAACACTGAAGCTTTCTTT	CASSEGNTEAFF
TRBV7-9	-	-	TRBJ1-4	TGTGCCAGCAGCTTAGGGGAGACCTCGTACACTAATGAAAAACTGTTTTTT	CASSLGETSYTNEKLFF
TRBV11-2	-	-	TRBJ1-2	TGTGCCAGCAGCTTGTCTTTAGCTTCCTATGGCTACACCTTC	CASSLSLASYGYTF
TRBV7-3	-	once	TRBJ2-3	TGTGCCAGCAGCCCCCGTCTGGGAACAGATACGCAGTATTTT	CASSPRLGTDTQYF
TRBV7-2	-	-	TRBJ2-3	TGTGCCAGCAGCTTCGGGGTGACCACAGATACGCAGTATTTT	CASSFGVTTDTQYF
TRBV2	TRBD1	-	TRBJ1-5	TGTGCCAGCAGTGGAATGGGACAGGGAAAAGGACAGCCCCAGCATTTT	CASSGMGQGKGQPQHF
TRBV5-4	TRBD2	-	TRBJ2-3	TGTGCCAGCAGCTCTACTAGCGGGGGGGCCCTGGGTACGCAGTATTTT	CASSSTSGGALGTQYF
TRBV4-3	-	-	TRBJ2-6	TGCGCCAGCAGCCAAGATTGGATAAGGGTAACTGGGGCCAACGTCCTGACTTTC	CASSQDWIRVTGANVLTF
TRBV7-9	-	few	TRBJ1-3	TGTGCCAGCAGCCGATCAGGGTCTCCTGGAAACACCATATATTTT	CASSRSGSPGNTIYF
TRBV7-2	TRBD1	-	TRBJ1-1	TGTGCCAGCAGCTTAGAGGGGGCGCGCACTGAAGCTTTCTTT	CASSLEGARTEAFF
TRBV18	-	-	TRBJ2-6	TGTGCCAGCTCACCATTAGGTCACTCTGGGGCCAACGTCCTGACTTTC	CASSPLGHSGANVLTF
TRBV7-9	-	few	TRBJ2-5	TGTGCCAGCAGCTTATCCCAGGGGAGGCAAGAGACCCAGTACTTC	CASSLSQGRQETQYF
TRBV18	TRBD1	-	TRBJ2-2	TGTGCCAGCTCCCTCTACAGGGGGTCCCTCAACACCGGGGAGCTGTTTTTT	CASSLYRGSLNTGELFF
TRBV4-1	TRBD1	-	TRBJ2-2	TGCGCCAGCAGCCACACTCACACCGGGACAGTCGGGGAAAGGGGCTTTTTT	CASSHTHTGTVGERGFF
TRBV6-1	-	-	TRBJ1-2	TGTGCCAGCAGTCCGTCCGGGGGGTATGGCTACACCTTC	CASSPSGGYGYTF
TRBV11-2	-	-	TRBJ2-5	TGTGCCAGCAGCTTAGATCGGGGGCTAATGGAGACCCAGTACTTC	CASSLDRGLMETQYF
TRBV6-5	TRBD1	-	TRBJ2-5	TGTGCCAGCAGCCCTGGACAGGCCCGAGAGACCCAGTACTTC	CASSPGQARETQYF